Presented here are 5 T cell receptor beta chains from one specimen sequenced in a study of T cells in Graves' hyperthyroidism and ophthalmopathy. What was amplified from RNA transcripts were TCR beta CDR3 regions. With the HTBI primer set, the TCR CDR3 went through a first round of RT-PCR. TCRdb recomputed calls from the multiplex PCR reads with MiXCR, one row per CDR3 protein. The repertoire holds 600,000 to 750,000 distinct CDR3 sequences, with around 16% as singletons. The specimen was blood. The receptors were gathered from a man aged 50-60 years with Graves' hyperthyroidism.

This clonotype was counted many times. The CDR3 sequence: CATTTGTGDTGELFF. The DNA for the CDR3 is TGTGCCACCACCACCGGGACAGGGGACACCGGGGAGCTGTTTTTT. V is TRBV15 and J is TRBJ2-2, with 10 bases that match TRBD1. The CDR3 consists of 15 residues. CDR1 is LNHNV, CDR2 YYDKDF, per germline (reference sequence). V shed 7 bases, J shed 3 bases, and the junction held 5 bases outside the gene matches.

The CDR3: CSATGTTNEKLFF. The CDR3 region has the DNA TGCAGCGCCACAGGGACAACTAATGAAAAACTGTTTTTT. The rearrangement joins TRBV29-1 to TRBJ1-4, with TRBD1 as a possible D gene (6 bases). Trimming removed 7 bases at V and 0 bases at J, with 9 bases between. The germline V gene has CDR1 SQVTM and CDR2 ANQGSEA. This CDR3 has 13 amino acids.

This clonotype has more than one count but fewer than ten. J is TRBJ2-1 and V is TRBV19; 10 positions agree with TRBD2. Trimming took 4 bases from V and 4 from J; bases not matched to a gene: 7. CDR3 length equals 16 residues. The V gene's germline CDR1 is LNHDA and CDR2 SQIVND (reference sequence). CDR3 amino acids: CASSKVAGGPYNEQFF. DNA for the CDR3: TGTGCCAGTAGTAAGGTAGCGGGAGGTCCGTACAATGAGCAGTTCTTC. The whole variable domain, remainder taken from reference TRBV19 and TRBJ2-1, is DGGITQSPKYLFRKEGQNVTLSCEQNLNHDAMYWYRQDPGQGLRLIYYSQIVNDFQKGDIAEGYSVSREKKESFPLTVTSAQKNPTAFYLCASSKVAGGPYNEQFFGPGTRLTVL.

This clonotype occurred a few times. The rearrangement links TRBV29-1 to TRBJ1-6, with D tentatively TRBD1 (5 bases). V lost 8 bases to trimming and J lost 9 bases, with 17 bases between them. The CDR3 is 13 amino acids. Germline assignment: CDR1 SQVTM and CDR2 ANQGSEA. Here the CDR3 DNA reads TGCAGCCCCGGATTGCAGGGAATTTCACCCCTCCACTTT. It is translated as CSPGLQGISPLHF.

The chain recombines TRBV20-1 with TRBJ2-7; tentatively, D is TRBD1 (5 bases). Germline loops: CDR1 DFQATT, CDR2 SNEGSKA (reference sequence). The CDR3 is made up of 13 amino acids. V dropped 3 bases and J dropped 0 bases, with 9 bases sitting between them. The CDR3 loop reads CSARAGYSYEQYF. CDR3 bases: TGCAGTGCTAGGGCAGGGTACTCCTACGAGCAGTACTTC.